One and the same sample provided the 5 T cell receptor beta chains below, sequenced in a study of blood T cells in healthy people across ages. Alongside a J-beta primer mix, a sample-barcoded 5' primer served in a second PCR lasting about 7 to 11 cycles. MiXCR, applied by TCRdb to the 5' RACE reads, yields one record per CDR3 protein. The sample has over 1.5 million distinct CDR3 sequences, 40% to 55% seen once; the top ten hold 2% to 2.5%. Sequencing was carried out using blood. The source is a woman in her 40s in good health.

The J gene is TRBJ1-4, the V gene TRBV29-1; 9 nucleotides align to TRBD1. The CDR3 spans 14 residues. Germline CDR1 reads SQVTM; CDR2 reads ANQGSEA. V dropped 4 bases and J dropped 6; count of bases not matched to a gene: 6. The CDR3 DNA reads TGCAGCGTTGCTGGGACAGGGACATATGAAAAACTGTTTTTT. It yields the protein CSVAGTGTYEKLFF.

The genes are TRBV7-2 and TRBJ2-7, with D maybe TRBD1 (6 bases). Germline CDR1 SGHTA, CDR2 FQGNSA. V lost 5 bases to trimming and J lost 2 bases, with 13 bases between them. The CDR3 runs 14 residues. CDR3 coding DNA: TGTGCCAGCAGCGTTACAGGGCCCACCTACGAGCAGTACTTC. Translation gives CASSVTGPTYEQYF.

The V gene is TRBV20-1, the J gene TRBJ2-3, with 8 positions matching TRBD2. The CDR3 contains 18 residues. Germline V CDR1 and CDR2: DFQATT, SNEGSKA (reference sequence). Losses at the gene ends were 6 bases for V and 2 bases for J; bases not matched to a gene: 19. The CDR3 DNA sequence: TGCAGTGCACCCAGCGGGTGGATCCCAGCGGGGGTCACAGATACGCAGTATTTT. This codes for CSAPSGWIPAGVTDTQYF.

The CDR3 reads CANQSVRGTGGRGGYTF. Here the CDR3 DNA reads TGTGCCAACCAGTCGGTTAGGGGGACAGGCGGTCGGGGCGGCTACACCTTC. The chain recombines TRBV13 with TRBJ1-2, with 8 positions matching TRBD1. The CDR3 contains 17 residues. With 10 bases clipped from V and 8 bases from J, the junction kept 24 bases outside the gene matches. CDR1 PRHDT and CDR2 FYEKMQ come from the germline V gene (reference sequence). Drawing the rest from reference TRBV13 and TRBJ1-2, the complete variable domain is AAGVIQSPRHLIKEKRETATLKCYPIPRHDTVYWYQQGPGQDPQFLISFYEKMQSDKGSIPDRFSAQQFSDYHSELNMSSLELGDSALYFCANQSVRGTGGRGGYTFGSGTRLTVV.

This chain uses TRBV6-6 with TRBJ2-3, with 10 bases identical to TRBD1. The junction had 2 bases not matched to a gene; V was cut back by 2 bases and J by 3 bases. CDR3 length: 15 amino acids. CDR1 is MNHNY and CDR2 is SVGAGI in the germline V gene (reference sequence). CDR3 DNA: TGTGCCAGCAGTTACCGGGGACAGGGGACAGATACGCAGTATTTT. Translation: CASSYRGQGTDTQYF.